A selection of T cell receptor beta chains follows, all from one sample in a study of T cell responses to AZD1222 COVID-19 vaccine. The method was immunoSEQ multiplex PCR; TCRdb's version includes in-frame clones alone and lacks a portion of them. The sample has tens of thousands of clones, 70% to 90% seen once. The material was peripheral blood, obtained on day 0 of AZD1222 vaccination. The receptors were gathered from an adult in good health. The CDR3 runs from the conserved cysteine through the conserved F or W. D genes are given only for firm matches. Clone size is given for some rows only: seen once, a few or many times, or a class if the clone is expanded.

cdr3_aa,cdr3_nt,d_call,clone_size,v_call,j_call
CASSHLMSRRWTEAFF,TGCGCCAGCAGCCACCTAATGAGCAGGAGGTGGACTGAAGCTTTCTTT,NA,NA,TRBV4-1,TRBJ1-1
CAKGLAGGSNNEQFF,TGTGCCAAGGGACTAGCGGGGGGTTCAAACAATGAGCAGTTCTTC,TRBD2,NA,TRBV14,TRBJ2-1
CASIKGTGTGELFF,TGTGCCAGCATAAAAGGAACGGGGACCGGGGAGCTGTTTTTT,NA,medium-sized,TRBV7-9,TRBJ2-2
CASSLRAGSADTQYF,TGCGCCAGCAGCTTGCGGGCAGGGTCGGCAGATACGCAGTATTTT,NA,once,TRBV5-1,TRBJ2-3
CASSQGYRGHEQFF,TGTGCCAGCAGCCAGGGATATCGCGGTCATGAGCAGTTCTTC,NA,NA,TRBV3-1/TRBV3-2,TRBJ2-1
CASSHELRQPQHF,TGCGCCAGCAGCCACGAACTACGACAGCCCCAGCATTTT,NA,NA,TRBV4-3,TRBJ1-5
CASSASGTGVHEQYF,TGTGCCAGCAGTGCGTCCGGGACAGGGGTCCACGAGCAGTACTTC,TRBD1,NA,TRBV6-2/TRBV6-3,TRBJ2-7
CASSARQGVAGANVLTF,TGTGCCAGCAGTGCCCGGCAGGGGGTAGCTGGGGCCAACGTCCTGACTTTC,TRBD1,NA,TRBV28,TRBJ2-6
CASSARGGPNQPQHF,TGTGCCAGCAGCGCCAGGGGCGGGCCAAATCAGCCCCAGCATTTT,NA,once,TRBV11-2,TRBJ1-5
CASSGGLNSPLHF,TGTGCCAGCTCAGGGGGGCTGAATTCACCCCTCCACTTT,NA,NA,TRBV18,TRBJ1-6
CASSQEVGRHGNEKLFF,TGCGCCAGCAGCCAAGAGGTCGGGAGGCACGGGAATGAAAAACTGTTTTTT,NA,once,TRBV4-3,TRBJ1-4
CASSYSGIPGREAFF,TGTGCCAGCAGTTACTCGGGTATTCCGGGCAGGGAAGCTTTCTTT,NA,NA,TRBV6-5,TRBJ1-1
CASSQDQLGQSNTEAFF,TGTGCCAGCAGCCAAGATCAGCTGGGACAGTCGAACACTGAAGCTTTCTTT,TRBD1,NA,TRBV3-1/TRBV3-2,TRBJ1-1
CATSGGITGGGYGYTF,TGTGCCACCAGTGGCGGAATCACAGGGGGGGGCTATGGCTACACCTTC,TRBD1,NA,TRBV24-1,TRBJ1-2
CASVNLGAGEETQYF,TGTGCCAGCGTTAACTTGGGGGCAGGGGAAGAGACCCAGTACTTC,NA,NA,TRBV27,TRBJ2-5
CASRPAAADTQYF,TGTGCCAGTAGACCGGCCGCCGCAGATACGCAGTATTTT,NA,NA,TRBV19,TRBJ2-3
CASSPPASGGSFTVYNEQFF,TGTGCCAGCTCACCACCGGCTAGCGGGGGGTCCTTCACTGTCTACAATGAGCAGTTCTTC,TRBD2,few,TRBV18,TRBJ2-1
CASSVESDRVYGYTF,TGTGCCAGCAGCGTAGAATCCGACAGGGTGTACGGCTACACCTTC,TRBD1,NA,TRBV9,TRBJ1-2
CASSPGGGGTDTQYF,TGTGCCAGCAGCCCGGGGGGCGGGGGTACAGATACGCAGTATTTT,NA,NA,TRBV3-1/TRBV3-2,TRBJ2-3
CASSLTLAGSLETQYF,TGTGCCAGCAGCTTAACCCTAGCGGGCTCGTTGGAGACCCAGTACTTC,TRBD2,NA,TRBV11-3,TRBJ2-5
CASSYDASSYNSPLHF,TGTGCCAGCAGTTACGACGCGAGCTCCTATAATTCACCCCTCCACTTT,NA,few,TRBV6-5,TRBJ1-6
CASRQGDYNEQFF,TGTGCCAGCAGACAGGGCGACTACAATGAGCAGTTCTTC,NA,NA,TRBV6-6,TRBJ2-1
CSADRGYGYTF,TGCAGTGCCGACAGGGGGTATGGCTACACCTTC,TRBD1,NA,TRBV20-1,TRBJ1-2
CASSLTEGPYGYTF,TGTGCCAGCAGCCTCACCGAGGGACCCTATGGCTACACCTTC,NA,NA,TRBV7-9,TRBJ1-2
CASSLGLPQPQHF,TGTGCCAGCAGCTTAGGCCTTCCTCAGCCCCAGCATTTT,NA,NA,TRBV7-8,TRBJ1-5
CASSGGGARLNEQFF,TGTGCCAGCAGTGGCGGGGGGGCCAGATTGAATGAGCAGTTCTTC,TRBD2,NA,TRBV2,TRBJ2-1
CASSFGRGQPQHF,TGTGCCAGCAGCTTCGGACGCGGGCAGCCCCAGCATTTT,NA,NA,TRBV11-2,TRBJ1-5
CSASDRVNTGELFF,TGCAGTGCTAGTGACCGAGTAAACACCGGGGAGCTGTTTTTT,NA,NA,TRBV20-1,TRBJ2-2
CASSWDRIYGYTF,TGTGCCAGCAGCTGGGACAGAATCTATGGCTACACCTTC,TRBD1,NA,TRBV5-5,TRBJ1-2
CATSDLSWRKIPYEQYF,TGTGCCACCAGTGATTTGTCGTGGAGAAAGATCCCCTACGAGCAGTACTTC,NA,once,TRBV24-1,TRBJ2-7